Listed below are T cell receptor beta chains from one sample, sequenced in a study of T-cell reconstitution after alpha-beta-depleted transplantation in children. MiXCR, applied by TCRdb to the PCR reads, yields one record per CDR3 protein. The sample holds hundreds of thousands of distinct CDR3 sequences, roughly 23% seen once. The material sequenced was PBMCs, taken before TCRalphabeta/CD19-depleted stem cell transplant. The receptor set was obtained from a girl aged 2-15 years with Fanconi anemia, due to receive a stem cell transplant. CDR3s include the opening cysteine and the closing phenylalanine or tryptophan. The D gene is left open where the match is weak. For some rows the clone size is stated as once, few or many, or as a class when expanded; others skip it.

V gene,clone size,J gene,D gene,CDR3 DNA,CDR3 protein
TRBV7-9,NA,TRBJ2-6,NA,TGTGCCAGCAGCGGAAAGCGGTTGGCCTCTGGGGCCAACGTCCTGACTTTC,CASSGKRLASGANVLTF
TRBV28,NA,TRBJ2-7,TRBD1,TGTGCCAGCAGTCTCTGGATGACAGGGGCCTACGAGCAGTACTTC,CASSLWMTGAYEQYF
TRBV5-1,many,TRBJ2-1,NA,TGCGCCAGCAGCTCGACATCCGCGTTGGATGAGCAGTTCTTC,CASSSTSALDEQFF
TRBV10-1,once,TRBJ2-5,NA,TGCGCCAGCCAAAGACAGGCCCAAGAGACCCAGTACTTC,CASQRQAQETQYF
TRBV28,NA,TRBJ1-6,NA,TGTGCCAGCAGTTTCCTCCTGGGATATAATTCACCCCTCCACTTT,CASSFLLGYNSPLHF
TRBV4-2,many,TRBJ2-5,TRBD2,TGTGCCAGCAGCCAAGCCCACACCCAAGCGGGGGGAGGAGAGACCCAGTACTTC,CASSQAHTQAGGGETQYF
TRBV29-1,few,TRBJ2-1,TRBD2,TGCAGCTTAGGACTAGCGGCCTACAATGAGCAGTTCTTC,CSLGLAAYNEQFF
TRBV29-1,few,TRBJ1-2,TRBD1,TGCAGCGCCACCGGGACAGGGGGTGGGCCATATGGCTACACCTTC,CSATGTGGGPYGYTF
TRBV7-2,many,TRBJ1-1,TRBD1,TGTGCCAGCAGTGAAGCAGGGGGCATCACTGAAGCTTTCTTT,CASSEAGGITEAFF
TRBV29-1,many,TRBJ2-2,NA,TGCAGCGTCCCCGGACTGCTAACCGGGGAGCTGTTTTTT,CSVPGLLTGELFF
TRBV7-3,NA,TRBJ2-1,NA,TGTGCCAGCAGCTCTTCCGGACTCCCTACCCAGTTCTTC,CASSSSGLPTQFF
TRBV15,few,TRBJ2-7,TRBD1,TGTGCCACCAGCAGAGTCTGGGACAGTTCCTACGAGCAGTACTTC,CATSRVWDSSYEQYF
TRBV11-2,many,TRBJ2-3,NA,TGTGCCAGCAGCCCCGACAGGTTCATAATGGGCACAGATACGCAGTATTTT,CASSPDRFIMGTDTQYF
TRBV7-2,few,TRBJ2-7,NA,TGTGCCAGCAGCTTAGCGCTAGTAGATTACGAGCAGTACTTC,CASSLALVDYEQYF
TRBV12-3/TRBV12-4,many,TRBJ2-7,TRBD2,TGTGCCAGCAGTTTAGTAGCGGGAGGAGGATCCTACGAGCAGTACTTC,CASSLVAGGGSYEQYF
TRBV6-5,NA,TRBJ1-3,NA,TGTGCCAGCAGTTACTTTATTGGAAACACCATATATTTT,CASSYFIGNTIYF
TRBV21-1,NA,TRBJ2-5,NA,TGTGCCAGCAGCAAAGGGGGACAACTCCAAGAGACCCAGTACTTC,CASSKGGQLQETQYF
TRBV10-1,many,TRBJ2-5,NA,TGCGCCAGCAGTGAGTCCACCGCGGCCCAGTACTTC,CASSESTAAQYF
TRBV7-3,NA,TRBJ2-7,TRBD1,TGTGCCAGGGGACAGGGGGCTTACGAGCAGTACTTC,CARGQGAYEQYF
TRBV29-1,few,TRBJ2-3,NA,TGCAGCGTTGTACGGGGAAGGACAGATACGCAGTATTTT,CSVVRGRTDTQYF
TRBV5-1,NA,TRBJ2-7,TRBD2,TGCGCCAGCAGCACAGCGGGATATAGCTACGAGCAGTACTTC,CASSTAGYSYEQYF
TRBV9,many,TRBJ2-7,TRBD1,TGTGCCAGCAGCGTAGAGTCAGAACGCCGGCCGACAGGGGGCTACGAGCAGTACTTC,CASSVESERRPTGGYEQYF
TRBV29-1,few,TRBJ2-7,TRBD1,TGCAGCGTTGTTGGGACAGCTTCCTACGAGCAGTACTTC,CSVVGTASYEQYF
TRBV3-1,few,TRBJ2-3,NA,TGTGCCAGCAGCCGCAGCCTTCAGGGGTTCACAGATACGCAGTATTTT,CASSRSLQGFTDTQYF
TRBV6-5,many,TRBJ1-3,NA,TGTGCCAGCAGTCGGGACCCTCGTGCTGGAAACACCATATATTTT,CASSRDPRAGNTIYF
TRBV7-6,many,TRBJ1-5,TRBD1,TGTGCCAGCAGCCGGGCCGGGACAGGGATAAGCAATCAGCCCCAGCATTTT,CASSRAGTGISNQPQHF
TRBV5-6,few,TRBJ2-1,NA,TGTGCCAGCAGCTATCTACAGGTTCTGAGGTACAATGAGCAGTTCTTC,CASSYLQVLRYNEQFF
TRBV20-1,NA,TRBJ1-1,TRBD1,TGCAGTGCTAGACCGGACAGGGGGGTATTGAACACTGAAGCTTTCTTT,CSARPDRGVLNTEAFF
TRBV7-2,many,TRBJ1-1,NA,TGTGCCAGCAGCTTTTGGAGCATGAACACTGAAGCTTTCTTT,CASSFWSMNTEAFF
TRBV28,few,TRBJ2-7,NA,TGTGCCAGCAGTTTGGATGAGGGCCACGAGCAGTACTTC,CASSLDEGHEQYF
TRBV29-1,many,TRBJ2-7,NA,TGCAGCGTTTTCTCGGTGTACGAGCAGTACTTC,CSVFSVYEQYF
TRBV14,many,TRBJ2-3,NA,TGTGCCAGCAGCCAAATGACAGGCCCTTATACGCAGTATTTT,CASSQMTGPYTQYF
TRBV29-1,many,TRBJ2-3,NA,TGCAGCGTTGAAGCCCCAGGGAGGACAGATACGCAGTATTTT,CSVEAPGRTDTQYF
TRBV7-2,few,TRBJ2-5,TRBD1,TGTGCCAGCAGCTTAACGGGGACAGGGGGCCAAGAGACCCAGTACTTC,CASSLTGTGGQETQYF
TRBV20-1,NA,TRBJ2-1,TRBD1,TGCAGTGCTCCTGGACAGGGGATGGTCAATGAGCAGTTCTTC,CSAPGQGMVNEQFF
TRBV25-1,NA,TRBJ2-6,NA,TGTGCCAGCAGTGGATGGACCAGCTCCTCTGGGGCCAACGTCCTGACTTTC,CASSGWTSSSGANVLTF
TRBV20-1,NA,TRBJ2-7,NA,TGCAGTGCTAGAGATCGTGAGGGGAGTTTATACGAGCAGTACTTC,CSARDREGSLYEQYF
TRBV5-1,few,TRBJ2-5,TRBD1,TGCGCCAGCAGCCTATCCCGGACAGGACAAGAGACCCAGTACTTC,CASSLSRTGQETQYF
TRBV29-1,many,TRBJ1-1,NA,TGCAGCGTTGATTCACAGTTGAACACTGAAGCTTTCTTT,CSVDSQLNTEAFF